Presented here are 8 T cell receptor beta chains from one specimen sequenced in a study of shared clonotypes between healthy human individuals. Produced via immunoSEQ multiplex PCR; TCRdb's table is partial and in-frame only. Of about 320,000 clones listed, around nine tenths were seen once; the top ten hold around 15%. Material for sequencing was memory CD8+ T cells sorted from blood. Subset of the sample: CD45RO+ cells pooled with CCR7-negative TemRA cells. These receptors were collected from a young man in good health.

This chain uses TRBV11-2 with TRBJ2-3, with 9 positions matching TRBD2. Per the germline V gene, CDR1 is SGHAT and CDR2 is FQNNGV. The V and J ends lost 2 bases and 2 bases, in that order; junction bases with no gene match: 2. CDR3 length: 15 residues. The CDR3 here is CASSLLAGTTDTQYF. The CDR3 DNA reads TGTGCCAGCAGCTTACTAGCGGGGACCACAGATACGCAGTATTTT.

V usage is TRBV4-2 and J usage is TRBJ2-3; the D gene is possibly TRBD2 (5 bases). V was clipped by 4 bases and J by 2 bases, with 16 bases between them. The CDR3 extends over 16 amino acids. In germline, CDR1 is LGHNA, CDR2 YNFKEQ. The DNA of the CDR3 is TGTGCCAGCAGCCCTCCGGGTAGCGTATACACAGATACGCAGTATTTT. Translation gives CASSPPGSVYTDTQYF.

The rearrangement joins TRBV4-1 to TRBJ2-5; no definite D call. The germline gives CDR1 MGHRA, CDR2 YSYEKL. V was pared by 2 bases and J by 0 bases, with 4 bases between. The CDR3 is made up of 13 amino acids. The CDR3 coding sequence is TGCGCCAGCAGCCAAACCAACCAAGAGACCCAGTACTTC. Translated: CASSQTNQETQYF.

The V call is TRBV5-6, the J call TRBJ1-4; D not certain. The V gene's germline CDR1 is SGHDT and CDR2 YYEEEE. This CDR3 has 12 amino acids. V lost 5 bases to trimming and J lost 5 bases, with 7 bases between them. CDR3 loop: CASSGINEKLFF. CDR3 nucleotides: TGTGCCAGCAGTGGTATCAATGAAAAACTGTTTTTT.

The V gene is TRBV4-1, the J gene TRBJ2-5, with D perhaps matching TRBD2 (7 bases). This CDR3 contains 17 residues. The germline gives CDR1 MGHRA, CDR2 YSYEKL. Between the trimmed V and J ends, which lost 1 base and 3 bases, there was a span of 18 bases. This CDR3 is CASSQVLRRGLEETQYF. The CDR3 DNA sequence: TGCGCCAGCAGCCAAGTGCTTCGGCGGGGGCTCGAAGAGACCCAGTACTTC.

The chain carries TRBV14 and TRBJ2-7, with D maybe TRBD1 (6 bases). V lost 5 bases, J lost 2 bases, and 13 bases lay in between. Germline CDR1 reads SGHDN; CDR2 reads FVKESK. There are 14 residues in the CDR3. The CDR3 loop is CASSDRDKTYEQYF. In DNA form, the CDR3 reads TGTGCCAGCAGCGACCGGGACAAGACCTACGAGCAGTACTTC.

The genes are TRBV5-1 and TRBJ2-7; the D is unclear. Germline CDR1 is SGHRS and CDR2 is YFSETQ. The CDR3 has 17 residues. V lost 2 bases and J lost 3, with 21 bases in between. CDR3 protein: CASSFKIYGNRLYEQYF. In nucleotides, the CDR3 is TGCGCCAGCAGCTTCAAAATATACGGCAACAGACTCTACGAGCAGTACTTC.

The chain combines TRBV11-2 with TRBJ1-5, with D hard to call. This CDR3 is built from 15 residues. Per the germline V gene, CDR1 is SGHAT and CDR2 is FQNNGV. V gave up 7 bases and J gave up 5 bases, with 18 bases separating them. CDR3 residues: CASTPVSTGHQPQHF. In nucleotides, the CDR3 is TGTGCCAGCACCCCGGTGTCTACTGGGCATCAGCCCCAGCATTTT.